The T cell receptor (beta chain) under discussion was sequenced for a study of T cell responses to AZD1222 COVID-19 vaccine. The study's findings and limits: The study found Spike-specific TCR breadth and depth rose after two AZD1222 doses. Donors, mostly white British, included more females; clonal diversity was possibly underestimated.

The assay was immunoSEQ multiplex PCR, and TCRdb's table has in-frame clones only and misses some. In the table there are about 140,000 clones, over 90% of which are singletons. The CDR3 length is 14 residues. Per the germline V gene, CDR1 is LGHNA and CDR2 is YSLEER. V dropped 1 base and J dropped 12; count of bases not matched to a gene: 8. Points on this clone: Its antigen remains unknown.

This clonotype was obtained from an adult in good health. The chain couples TRBV4-3 to TRBJ2-1; 8 bases fit TRBD1. The source material was peripheral blood, sampled on day 0 of MenACWY control vaccination. This CDR3 is CASSQGTGNRWQFF. The DNA for the CDR3 is TGCGCCAGCAGCCAAGGGACAGGGAATAGGTGGCAGTTCTTC.